Shown below are 13 T cell receptor beta chains from a single sample sequenced in a study of shared clonotypes between healthy human individuals. Sequencing was performed with immunoSEQ multiplex PCR; in TCRdb, only in-frame clones are kept and a portion is missing. The sample includes about 2.4 million clones, 93% of them seen just once. Sample: naive CD4+ T cells from PBMCs. The subset here: CD45RA+ positively selected. Receptor source: a man aged 18 to 29 in good health. Some clones in this sample may be carry-over from other donors' samples.

This clone was counted once. The chain uses TRBV6-1 and TRBJ1-6; D is perhaps TRBD1 (5 bases). Trimming left V 1 base short and J 4 bases short, with 5 bases between. Germline lookup yields CDR1 MNHNS and CDR2 SASEGT. The CDR3 is 14 amino acids. The CDR3 here is CASSEGQYNSPLHF. In DNA form, the CDR3 reads TGTGCCAGCAGTGAAGGACAGTATAATTCACCCCTCCACTTT.

J is TRBJ2-5 and V is TRBV27, with D possibly matching TRBD2 (6 bases). CDR3 length: 13 residues. V lost 5 bases to trimming and J lost 7 bases, with 14 bases between them. Germline lookup yields CDR1 MNHEY and CDR2 SMNVEV (reference sequence). The DNA of the CDR3 is TGTGCCAGCAGTACCCGGGGGTGGGCGACCCAGTACTTC. As protein: CASSTRGWATQYF.

The genes are TRBV4-2 and TRBJ2-1; 9 bases fit TRBD2. Germline assignment: CDR1 LGHNA and CDR2 YNFKEQ. The junction had 14 bases not matched to a gene; V was cut back by 4 bases and J by 7 bases. CDR3 length equals 17 residues. The CDR3 sequence: CASSPKLRAGGGNEQFF. In DNA, the CDR3 is TGTGCCAGCAGCCCGAAGCTACGAGCGGGAGGTGGTAATGAGCAGTTCTTC.

This chain uses TRBV4-1 with TRBJ2-5, with TRBD2 matching over 12 bases. CDR1 MGHRA and CDR2 YSYEKL come from the germline V gene. The CDR3 loop spans 16 amino acids. With V trimmed by 4 bases and J by 5 bases, 8 bases remained unmatched. The CDR3 is CASSRFGLAGSETQYF. CDR3 coding DNA: TGCGCCAGCAGCCGGTTTGGACTAGCGGGAAGTGAGACCCAGTACTTC.

V is TRBV5-1 and J is TRBJ2-1; possible D gene TRBD2, 5 bases. The CDR3 length is 16 residues. Trimming left V 2 bases short and J 10 bases short, with 22 bases between. The germline CDR1 and CDR2 sequences are SGHRS and YFSETQ. The CDR3, as DNA: TGCGCCAGCAGCTTTAACGGGGTGTCCCCCTTTGAAGAGCAGTTCTTC. Translating gives CASSFNGVSPFEEQFF.

This chain uses TRBV5-1 with TRBJ2-2; D is unclear. V lost 0 bases to trimming and J lost 0 bases, with 12 bases between them. Germline V gene data show CDR1 as SGHRS and CDR2 as YFSETQ. The CDR3 is 17 amino acids. CDR3 amino acids: CASSLAAGPSNTGELFF. The CDR3, as DNA: TGCGCCAGCAGCTTGGCCGCAGGACCATCGAACACCGGGGAGCTGTTTTTT. Supplemented by reference TRBV5-1 and TRBJ2-2, the full variable domain reads KAGVTQTPRYLIKTRGQQVTLSCSPISGHRSVSWYQQTPGQGLQFLFEYFSETQRNKGNFPGRFSGRQFSNSRSEMNVSTLELGDSALYLCASSLAAGPSNTGELFFGEGSRLTVL.

The rearrangement uses TRBV28 and TRBJ2-6; D unclear. The germline V and J ends were trimmed by 7 bases and 0 bases, with 19 bases remaining between them. This CDR3 contains 18 residues. The germline CDR1 and CDR2 sequences are MDHEN and SYDVKM. Written as DNA, the CDR3 is TGTGCCAGCACCGCAATTCGGACCGATACCTCTGGGGCCAACGTCCTGACTTTC. As protein: CASTAIRTDTSGANVLTF.

This clone was observed once. The rearrangement joins TRBV13 to TRBJ1-2, with D unresolved. The CDR3 extends over 13 amino acids. The ends were cut back, 3 bases at V and 4 bases at J, with 9 bases in the middle. Germline lookup yields CDR1 PRHDT and CDR2 FYEKMQ (reference sequence). The CDR3: CASSFIRFYGYTF. CDR3 DNA: TGTGCCAGCAGCTTTATCAGGTTCTATGGCTACACCTTC.

The rearrangement uses TRBV7-9 and TRBJ2-3; D is uncertain. This CDR3 is 13 amino acids long. The germline CDR1 and CDR2 sequences are SEHNR and FQNEAQ (reference sequence). Trimming took off 1 base at V and 8 bases at J, with 10 bases between the two ends. CDR3 residues: CASSLGGPATQYF. CDR3 in DNA: TGTGCCAGCAGCTTAGGGGGTCCGGCTACGCAGTATTTT.

V gene TRBV19 combines with J gene TRBJ1-1; TRBD1 matches at 10 bases. The trim removed 4 bases at V and 5 bases at J, leaving 7 bases unmatched. Germline V gene lookup returns CDR1 LNHDA and CDR2 SQIVND (reference sequence). The CDR3 is made up of 15 amino acids. CDR3 in DNA: TGTGCCAGTAGTAGACAGGGGGCTAGTGGGACTGAAGCTTTCTTT. It translates to CASSRQGASGTEAFF.

V gene TRBV2 combines with J gene TRBJ2-3; D is tentatively TRBD1 or TRBD2 (5 bases each). Germline-derived CDR1 and CDR2 are SNHLY and FYNNEI. V was pared by 6 bases and J by 2 bases, with 12 bases between. The CDR3 runs 14 residues. In DNA form, the CDR3 reads TGTGCCAGCAGCCGGGACCGATTCACAGATACGCAGTATTTT. Protein: CASSRDRFTDTQYF.

This clone was seen a single time. The chain joins TRBV6-5 to TRBJ2-7, with a tentative D call TRBD1 (6 bases). CDR3 length: 14 residues. Per the germline V gene, CDR1 is MNHEY and CDR2 is SVGAGI. V lost 4 bases to trimming and J lost 7 bases, with 17 bases between them. The CDR3 nucleotides read TGTGCCAGCAGTTTGGCAGACAGGACGACTGAGCAGTACTTC. It yields the protein CASSLADRTTEQYF.

This clone has a handful of counts. V usage is TRBV7-3 and J usage is TRBJ1-3; a weak D match, TRBD1 (5 bases). This CDR3 comprises 13 residues. V lost 2 bases and J lost 3, with 5 bases in between. Per germline, CDR1 SGHTA and CDR2 FQGTGA. CDR3 residues: CASSLQGGNTIYF. The CDR3 DNA follows: TGTGCCAGCAGCTTACAGGGTGGAAACACCATATATTTT. Full variable domain (outside the CDR3, taken from reference TRBV7-3 and TRBJ1-3): GAGVSQTPSNKVTEKGKYVELRCDPISGHTALYWYRQSLGQGPEFLIYFQGTGAADDSGLPNDRFFAVRPEGSVSTLKIQRTERGDSAVYLCASSLQGGNTIYFGEGSWLTVV.